This T cell receptor beta chain appears in the sequencing data of a study of shared T cell receptors in the human thymus. Germline V gene sequence: CDR1 SGHTA, CDR2 FQGNSA. The CDR3 length is 14 residues. The V gene lost 7 bases and the J gene lost 3 bases, with 15 bases spanning the gap. The method was immunoSEQ multiplex PCR; TCRdb's version includes in-frame clones alone and lacks a portion of them. The sample includes some 720,000 clones, around nine tenths of them seen just once. These data were likewise used in another study, on human thymus T cells. In that study: Healthy Finnish infants having corrective surgery for congenital heart defects served as donors.

The gene calls are TRBV7-2 and TRBJ1-2, with a possible D match to TRBD1 (6 bases). The sample consisted of thymocytes. The sequence came from a boy under two years old with a congenital heart defect. This CDR3 reads CASTQNRDHYGYTF. The CDR3 nucleotides read TGTGCCAGCACCCAGAACAGGGACCACTATGGCTACACCTTC. Full variable domain (missing parts from reference TRBV7-2 and TRBJ1-2): GAGVSQSPSNKVTEKGKDVELRCDPISGHTALYWYRQSLGQGLEFLIYFQGNSAPDKSGLPSDRFSAERTGGSVSTLTIQRTQQEDSAVYLCASTQNRDHYGYTFGSGTRLTVV.